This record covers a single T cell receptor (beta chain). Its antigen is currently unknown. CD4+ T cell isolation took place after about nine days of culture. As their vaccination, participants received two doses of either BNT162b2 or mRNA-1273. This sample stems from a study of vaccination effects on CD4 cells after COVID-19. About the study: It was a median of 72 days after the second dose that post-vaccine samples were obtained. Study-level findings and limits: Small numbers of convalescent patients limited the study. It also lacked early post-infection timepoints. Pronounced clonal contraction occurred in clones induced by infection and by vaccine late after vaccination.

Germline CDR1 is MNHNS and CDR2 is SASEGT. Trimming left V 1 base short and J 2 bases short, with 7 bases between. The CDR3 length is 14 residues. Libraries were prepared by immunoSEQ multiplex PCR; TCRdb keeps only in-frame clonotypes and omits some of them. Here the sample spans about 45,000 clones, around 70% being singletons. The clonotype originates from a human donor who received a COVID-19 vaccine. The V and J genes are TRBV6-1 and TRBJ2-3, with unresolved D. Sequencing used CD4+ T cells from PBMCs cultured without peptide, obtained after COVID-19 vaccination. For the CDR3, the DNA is TGTGCCAGCAGTGAAGATCGCCACACAGATACGCAGTATTTT. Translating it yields CASSEDRHTDTQYF.